The 13 T cell receptor beta chains given below trace back to one sample, sequenced in a study of vaccination and CD4 T cells after COVID-19. Oncomine TCR Beta short-read sequencing was applied to DNA from cultured CD4+ T cells. Via MiXCR, TCRdb re-called the PCR reads, giving one row per CDR3 protein. The sample lists more than 13,000 distinct CDR3 sequences; 45% to 70% were seen once. Antigens of these TCRs are unknown. Documented treatment: roughly 10-day PBMC culture with coronavirus spike peptide pools or control peptides (ViraFEST assay). Sequenced here: CD4+ T cells from blood, cultured in vitro, sampled before SARS-CoV-2 vaccination. The origin of the receptors is a human donor who had recovered from COVID-19.

The gene calls are TRBV27 and TRBJ1-2, with D perhaps matching TRBD1 (5 bases). Trimming pared 2 bases from V and 4 bases from J, leaving 8 bases between. This CDR3 has 13 amino acids. The V gene's germline CDR1 is MNHEY and CDR2 SMNVEV (reference sequence). The CDR3 nucleotides are TGTGCCAGCAGTTTAGACGGGACCTATGGCTACACCTTC. Protein product: CASSLDGTYGYTF.

This sequence joins TRBV28 and TRBJ1-4, with D hard to call. CDR3 length: 16 residues. Germline V gives CDR1 MDHEN, CDR2 SYDVKM. V lost 7 bases to trimming and J lost 2 bases, with 17 bases between them. The CDR3 DNA follows: TGTGCCAGCACCGTGACCGAGGGTGCCACTAATGAAAAACTGTTTTTT. Its translation is CASTVTEGATNEKLFF. The full variable domain, with the rest looked up from reference TRBV28 and TRBJ1-4, is DVKVTQSSRYLVKRTGEKVFLECVQDMDHENMFWYRQDPGLGLRLIYFSYDVKMKEKGDIPEGYSVSREKKERFSLILESASTNQTSMYLCASTVTEGATNEKLFFGSGTQLSVL.

The gene calls are TRBV7-9 and TRBJ2-2; maybe TRBD2 (6 bases). Germline V gene lookup returns CDR1 SEHNR and CDR2 FQNEAQ (reference sequence). This CDR3 has 14 residues. Deletions cut 4 bases from V and 5 bases from J, with 11 bases between. In nucleotides, the CDR3 is TGTGCCAGCAGCTCGGAGGGCCATACCGGGGAGCTGTTTTTT. It encodes CASSSEGHTGELFF.

This clonotype rates as medium-sized (0.01 to 0.1%). J is TRBJ2-2 and V is TRBV20-1; the D gene is possibly TRBD1 (6 bases). V was cut by 3 bases and J by 0 bases, with 8 bases left in between. The CDR3 has 14 residues. Germline assignment: CDR1 DFQATT and CDR2 SNEGSKA (reference sequence). CDR3 residues: CSASRGTNTGELFF. In DNA form, the CDR3 reads TGCAGTGCTAGTAGGGGGACGAACACCGGGGAGCTGTTTTTT.

The chain recombines TRBV11-3 with TRBJ2-5, with 7 bases fitting TRBD1. Unmatched junction bases numbered 8, after V lost 5 bases and J lost 2 bases. Germline lookup yields CDR1 SGHNT and CDR2 YENEEA. There are 15 residues in the CDR3. The CDR3 bases are TGTGCCAGCAGCAAGGCCCCGGGACAGCAAGAGACCCAGTACTTC. Encoded protein: CASSKAPGQQETQYF.

This chain links TRBV4-2 with TRBJ2-3; D remains unclear. The CDR3 loop spans 16 amino acids. Germline V lookup: CDR1 LGHNA, CDR2 YNFKEQ. With 1 base removed from V and 10 bases from J, the gap between germline ends came to 21 bases. The CDR3: CASSQAPHPLEVAQYF. The CDR3 DNA follows: TGTGCCAGCAGCCAAGCCCCCCACCCTCTTGAGGTCGCGCAGTATTTT.

V usage is TRBV7-2 and J usage is TRBJ1-2; 8 bases are a match to TRBD1. Per germline, CDR1 SGHTA and CDR2 FQGNSA. The CDR3 contains 13 residues. V lost 5 bases to trimming and J lost 8 bases; unmatched junction nucleotides: 7. CDR3 region: CASSNNRGRGYTF. In DNA form, the CDR3 reads TGTGCCAGCAGCAACAACAGGGGGAGAGGCTACACCTTC.

V and J are TRBV5-1 and TRBJ2-7, with a weak D call TRBD1 (5 bases). Looked up from germline, CDR1 is SGHRS and CDR2 is YFSETQ. With 5 bases removed from V and 1 base from J, the gap between germline ends came to 19 bases. CDR3 length: 16 amino acids. The CDR3 sequence: CASSTFVGLTSYEQYF. DNA of the CDR3: TGCGCCAGCAGTACCTTCGTGGGGCTTACATCCTACGAGCAGTACTTC.

By its share, this clonotype is large. The chain couples TRBV20-1 to TRBJ2-1, with D tentatively TRBD2 (6 bases). V lost 3 bases, J lost 7 bases, and 16 bases lay in between. Germline V gene data show CDR1 as DFQATT and CDR2 as SNEGSKA (reference sequence). The CDR3 totals 14 residues. This CDR3 is CSASVDGTGNEQFF. The CDR3 coding sequence is TGCAGTGCTAGCGTTGACGGGACTGGAAATGAGCAGTTCTTC.

The chain combines TRBV7-2 with TRBJ1-1; 8 positions agree with TRBD1. V gave up 3 bases and J gave up 4 bases; unmatched junction bases: 4. The CDR3 extends over 14 amino acids. Germline V lookup: CDR1 SGHTA, CDR2 FQGNSA. CDR3 bases: TGTGCCAGCAGCTTGACAGGACAGGGCACTGAAGCTTTCTTT. Translation: CASSLTGQGTEAFF. Full variable domain (missing parts from reference TRBV7-2 and TRBJ1-1): GAGVSQSPSNKVTEKGKDVELRCDPISGHTALYWYRQSLGQGLEFLIYFQGNSAPDKSGLPSDRFSAERTGGSVSTLTIQRTQQEDSAVYLCASSLTGQGTEAFFGQGTRLTVV.

The chain uses TRBV15 and TRBJ1-1, with D perhaps matching TRBD1 (5 bases). The CDR3 runs to 15 residues. The ends were cut back, 0 bases at V and 4 bases at J, with 12 bases in the middle. Germline values: CDR1 LNHNV, CDR2 YYDKDF (reference sequence). In DNA form, the CDR3 reads TGTGCCACCAGCAGAGATGTCGCAAGGGGCACTGAAGCTTTCTTT. Encoded protein: CATSRDVARGTEAFF.

The CDR3 DNA reads as TGTGCCAGCAGCTTAGTACCACAGGGGATGGTCGAGCAGTACTTC. It yields the protein CASSLVPQGMVEQYF. The rearrangement joins TRBV7-9 to TRBJ2-7; 7 nucleotides align to TRBD1. J gave up 6 bases and V 1 base, and 9 bases lay outside the gene matches. The CDR3 spans 15 residues. CDR1 is SEHNR, CDR2 FQNEAQ, per germline (reference sequence).

This clonotype was observed a handful of times. The chain has TRBV12-3 or TRBV12-4 and TRBJ1-2, with a tentative D call TRBD1 (6 bases). The V gene lost 3 bases and the J gene lost 4 bases, with 15 bases spanning the gap. This CDR3 spans 15 amino acids. The DNA for the CDR3 is TGTGCCAGCAGTTTGAGGAAAGGGACACCCTATGGCTACACCTTC. The encoded protein is CASSLRKGTPYGYTF.